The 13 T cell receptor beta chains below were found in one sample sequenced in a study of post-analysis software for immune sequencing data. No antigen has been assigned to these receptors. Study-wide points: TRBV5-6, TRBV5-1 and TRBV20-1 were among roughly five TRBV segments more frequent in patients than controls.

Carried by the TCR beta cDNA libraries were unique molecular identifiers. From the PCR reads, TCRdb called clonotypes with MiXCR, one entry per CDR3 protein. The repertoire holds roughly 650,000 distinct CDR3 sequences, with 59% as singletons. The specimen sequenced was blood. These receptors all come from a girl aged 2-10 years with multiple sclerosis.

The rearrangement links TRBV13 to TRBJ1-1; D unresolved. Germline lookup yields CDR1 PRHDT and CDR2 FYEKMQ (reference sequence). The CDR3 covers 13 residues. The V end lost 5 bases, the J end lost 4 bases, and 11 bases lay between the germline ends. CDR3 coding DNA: TGTGCCAGCAGCCAAGGGTCGCGCACTGAAGCTTTCTTT. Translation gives CASSQGSRTEAFF.

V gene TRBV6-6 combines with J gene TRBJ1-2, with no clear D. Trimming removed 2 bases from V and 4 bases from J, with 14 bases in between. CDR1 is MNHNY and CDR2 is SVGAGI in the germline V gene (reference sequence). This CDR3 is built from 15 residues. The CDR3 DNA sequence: TGTGCCAGCAGTTACGTAGTGGAGGGTAGCTATGGCTACACCTTC. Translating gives CASSYVVEGSYGYTF.

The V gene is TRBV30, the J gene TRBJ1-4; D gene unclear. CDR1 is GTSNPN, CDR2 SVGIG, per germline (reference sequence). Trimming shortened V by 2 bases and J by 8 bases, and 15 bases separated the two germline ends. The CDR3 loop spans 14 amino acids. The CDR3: CAWSFQVSREKLFF. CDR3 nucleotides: TGTGCCTGGAGTTTCCAGGTGTCGAGGGAAAAACTGTTTTTT. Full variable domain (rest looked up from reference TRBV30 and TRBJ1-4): SQTIHQWPATLVQPVGSPLSLECTVEGTSNPNLYWYRQAAGRGLQLLFYSVGIGQISSEVPQNLSASRPQDRQFILSSKKLLLSDSGFYLCAWSFQVSREKLFFGSGTQLSVL.

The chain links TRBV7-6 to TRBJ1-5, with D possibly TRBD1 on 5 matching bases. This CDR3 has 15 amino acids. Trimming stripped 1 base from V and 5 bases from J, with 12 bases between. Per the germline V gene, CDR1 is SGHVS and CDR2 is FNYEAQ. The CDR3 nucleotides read TGTGCCAGCAGCTTAGGTGCCAGGGATTATCAGCCCCAGCATTTT. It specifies CASSLGARDYQPQHF. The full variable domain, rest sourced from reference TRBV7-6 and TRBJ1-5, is GAGVSQSPRYKVTKRGQDVALRCDPISGHVSLYWYRQALGQGPEFLTYFNYEAQQDKSGLPNDRFSAERPEGSISTLTIQRTEQRDSAMYRCASSLGARDYQPQHFGDGTRLSIL.

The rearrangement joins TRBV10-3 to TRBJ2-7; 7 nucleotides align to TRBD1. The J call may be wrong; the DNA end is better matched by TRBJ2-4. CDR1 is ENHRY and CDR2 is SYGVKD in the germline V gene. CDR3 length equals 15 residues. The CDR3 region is CAISETGTDQNIQYF. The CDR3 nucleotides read TGTGCCATCAGTGAAACCGGGACAGACCAAAACATTCAGTACTTC.

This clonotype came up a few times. DNA of the CDR3: TGCAGTACCGGGACAACCTATGGCTACACCTTC. This translates into CSTGTTYGYTF. The chain carries TRBV20-1 and TRBJ1-2; D might be TRBD1 (6 bases). The CDR3 spans 11 residues. V was clipped by 8 bases and J by 4 bases, with 11 bases between them. Germline V gene data show CDR1 as DFQATT and CDR2 as SNEGSKA (reference sequence).

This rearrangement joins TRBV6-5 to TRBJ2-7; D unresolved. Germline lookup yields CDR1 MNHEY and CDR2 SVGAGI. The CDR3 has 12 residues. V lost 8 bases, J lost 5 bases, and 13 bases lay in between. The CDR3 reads CASGRTPNEQYF. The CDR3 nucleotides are TGTGCCAGCGGCCGGACCCCTAACGAGCAGTACTTC.

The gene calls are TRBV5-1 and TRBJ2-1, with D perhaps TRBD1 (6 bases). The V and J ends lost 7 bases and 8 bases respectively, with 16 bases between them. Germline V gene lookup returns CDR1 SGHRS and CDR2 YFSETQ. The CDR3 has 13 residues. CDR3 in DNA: TGCGCCAGCGGGGACACCCCTGGGGATGAGCAGTTCTTC. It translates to CASGDTPGDEQFF.

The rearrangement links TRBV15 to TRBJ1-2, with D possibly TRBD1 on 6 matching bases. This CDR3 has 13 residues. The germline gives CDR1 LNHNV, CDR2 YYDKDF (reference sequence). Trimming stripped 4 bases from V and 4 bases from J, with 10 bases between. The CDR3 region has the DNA TGTGCCACCAGCACGGACAGATCCTATGGCTACACCTTC. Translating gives CATSTDRSYGYTF.

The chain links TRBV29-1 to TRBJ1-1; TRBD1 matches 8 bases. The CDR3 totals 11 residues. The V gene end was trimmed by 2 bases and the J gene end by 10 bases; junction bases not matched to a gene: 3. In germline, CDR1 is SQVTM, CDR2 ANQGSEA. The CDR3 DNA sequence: TGCAGCGTTGAAAGGCAGGGGGCAGCTTTCTTT. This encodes CSVERQGAAFF.

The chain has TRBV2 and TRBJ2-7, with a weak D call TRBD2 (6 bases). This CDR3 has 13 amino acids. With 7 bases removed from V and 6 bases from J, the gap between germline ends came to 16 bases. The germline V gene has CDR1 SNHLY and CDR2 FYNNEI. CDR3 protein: CASMWRLVSEQYF. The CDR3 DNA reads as TGTGCCAGCATGTGGAGACTAGTCTCCGAGCAGTACTTC.

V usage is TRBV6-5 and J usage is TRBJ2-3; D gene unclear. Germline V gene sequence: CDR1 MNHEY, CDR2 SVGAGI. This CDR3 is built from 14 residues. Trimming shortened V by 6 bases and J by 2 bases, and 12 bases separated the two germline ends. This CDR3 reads CASRATSLTDTQYF. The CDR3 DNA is TGTGCCAGCAGGGCCACGTCTCTCACAGATACGCAGTATTTT.

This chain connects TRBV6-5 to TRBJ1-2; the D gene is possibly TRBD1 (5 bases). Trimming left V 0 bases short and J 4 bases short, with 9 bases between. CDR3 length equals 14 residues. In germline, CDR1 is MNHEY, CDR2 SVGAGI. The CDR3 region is CASSYSEGIYGYTF. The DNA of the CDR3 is TGTGCCAGCAGTTACTCCGAGGGGATCTATGGCTACACCTTC.